This T cell receptor (beta chain) was identified during a study of metastatic and nonmetastatic thyroid tumors. General observations from the study: Benign nodules were reported to have significantly lower TCR beta diversity than malignant thyroid tumors, in blood and tumor.

This clone appeared a few times. The target antigen is unknown. A read error may account for a junction end that differs from germline. MiXCR was used by TCRdb to re-call the PCR reads. The table has about 93,000 clones, about 13% seen once; the top ten hold around 11%. The CDR3 spans 13 residues. The germline V gene encodes CDR1 LGHNA and CDR2 YSLEER. Thyroid surgery took place with no prior treatment in any patient. The sequence was collected from a female donor with papillary thyroid cancer or a benign thyroid nodule (not recorded which). Some clones in this sample may be carry-over from other donors' samples. The gene calls are TRBV4-3 and TRBJ2-7; 7 bases map to TRBD1. The sequenced sample was blood. The CDR3: CASSWDRFYERYF. In nucleotides, the CDR3 is TGCGCCAGCAGTTGGGACAGATTCTACGAGCGGTACTTC.